The 17 T cell receptor beta chains below all came from one sample that was sequenced in a study of blood T cell repertoires in COVID-19. Method: immunoSEQ multiplex PCR; TCRdb's copy keeps in-frame clones and lacks some. The sample shows over 150,000 clones, approximately 83% of them seen only once. The sample comprised peripheral blood. These receptors all stem from a woman aged 60 to 75 with acute or convalescent COVID-19.

In DNA form, the CDR3 reads TGTGCCAGCAGTGATCTAACTGACAGGGGGGATACGCAGTATTTT. The encoded protein is CASSDLTDRGDTQYF. This chain connects TRBV6-1 to TRBJ2-3; 9 nucleotides line up with TRBD1. Germline V lookup: CDR1 MNHNS, CDR2 SASEGT. Trimming cost V 3 bases and J 6 bases; bases outside gene matches: 7. This CDR3 has 15 residues.

The rearrangement joins TRBV4-3 to TRBJ1-3; TRBD1 matches 9 bases. The CDR3 sequence is 17 residues long. V shed 2 bases, J shed 2 bases, and the junction held 7 bases outside the gene matches. Germline loops: CDR1 LGHNA, CDR2 YSLEER. The DNA for the CDR3 is TGCGCCAGCAGCCAAAGATATACAGGGGGCGCTGGAAACACCATATATTTT. It is translated as CASSQRYTGGAGNTIYF.

The V gene is TRBV4-2, the J gene TRBJ1-2, with 8 positions matching TRBD1. The CDR3 is made up of 16 amino acids. CDR1 is LGHNA and CDR2 is YNFKEQ in the germline V gene. V lost 1 base and J lost 4; bases outside the gene matches: 8. In DNA form, the CDR3 reads TGTGCCAGCAGCCAAGCCGGGACAGGTGCTATCTATGGCTACACCTTC. This translates into CASSQAGTGAIYGYTF.

The rearrangement uses TRBV3-1 (or the pseudogene TRBV3-2) and TRBJ2-3; 8 nucleotides align to TRBD2. The CDR3 consists of 16 residues. The V gene's germline CDR1 is LGHDT and CDR2 YNNKEL (reference sequence). Germline trimming cut 4 bases from V and 5 bases from J; bases unmatched to any gene: 11. In nucleotides, the CDR3 is TGTGCCAGCAGCCCACCTCGGGGGGGTGGGATAGATACGCAGTATTTT. Protein product: CASSPPRGGGIDTQYF.

This chain uses TRBV7-2 with TRBJ2-1; 14 bases are shared with TRBD2. Germline lookup yields CDR1 SGHTA and CDR2 FQGNSA. The CDR3 contains 16 residues. V was clipped by 1 base and J by 6 bases; unmatched bases: 2. CDR3 amino acids: CASSLGGLAGVNEQFF. The CDR3 DNA is TGTGCCAGCAGCTTAGGGGGACTAGCGGGGGTCAATGAGCAGTTCTTC.

The chain couples TRBV7-2 to TRBJ1-4; D unclear. CDR1 is SGHTA and CDR2 is FQGNSA in the germline V gene. This CDR3 region has 14 residues. Trimming removed 1 base from V and 11 bases from J, with 14 bases in between. The CDR3 here is CASSLGAPENKLFF. In nucleotides, the CDR3 is TGTGCCAGCAGCTTAGGGGCCCCTGAAAATAAACTGTTTTTT.

The chain has TRBV2 and TRBJ2-7; possible D gene TRBD1, 6 bases. Between the trimmed V and J ends, which lost 1 base and 3 bases, there was a span of 13 bases. CDR3 length equals 15 residues. Germline V gene data show CDR1 as SNHLY and CDR2 as FYNNEI. CDR3 in amino acids: CASSEERTAVYEQYF. The CDR3 DNA reads TGTGCCAGCAGTGAAGAGCGGACAGCGGTCTACGAGCAGTACTTC.

This clone was counted between two and nine times. The chain uses TRBV28 and TRBJ1-2; 8 bases are shared with TRBD1. The trim removed 11 bases at V and 4 bases at J, leaving 18 bases unmatched. Germline loops: CDR1 MDHEN, CDR2 SYDVKM. The CDR3 runs 16 residues. In nucleotides, the CDR3 is TGTGCCTCCCAGGCGGAGACAGGGGTCTACGCCTATGGCTACACCTTC. It encodes CASQAETGVYAYGYTF.

CDR3 coding DNA: TGTGCCAGCAGCTTAAAGGGGGCGGGGAATCAGCCCCAGCATTTT. This sequence encodes CASSLKGAGNQPQHF. The chain employs TRBV7-2 and TRBJ1-5, with 7 bases lining up with TRBD1. CDR3 size: 15 residues. V shed 2 bases and J 4 bases; nucleotides not matched to a gene: 5. Germline V CDR1 and CDR2: SGHTA, FQGNSA.

The chain combines TRBV29-1 with TRBJ2-3; weak D call: TRBD2 (7 bases). The CDR3 length is 15 residues. V lost 4 bases to trimming and J lost 2 bases, with 16 bases between them. From germline, CDR1 is SQVTM and CDR2 ANQGSEA. In nucleotides, the CDR3 is TGCAGCGTTGCGGTGGGGGGGCGAATCACAGATACGCAGTATTTT. It codes for CSVAVGGRITDTQYF.

The rearrangement joins TRBV2 to TRBJ2-7; D perhaps matches TRBD2 (5 bases). CDR3 length: 15 amino acids. Germline CDR1 and CDR2: SNHLY and FYNNEI. The germline V and J ends were trimmed by 3 bases and 4 bases, with 16 bases remaining between them. CDR3 bases: TGTGCCAGCAGTGAGAGGACTTGGGCATATTACGAGCAGTACTTC. Amino acid sequence: CASSERTWAYYEQYF. Looking up the rest from reference TRBV2 and TRBJ2-7 gives the full variable domain: EPEVTQTPSHQVTQMGQEVILRCVPISNHLYFYWYRQILGQKVEFLVSFYNNEISEKSEIFDDQFSVERPDGSNFTLKIRSTKLEDSAMYFCASSERTWAYYEQYFGPGTRLTVT.

The V gene is TRBV5-8, the J gene TRBJ1-2; 12 positions agree with TRBD1. This CDR3 contains 15 residues. Germline assignment: CDR1 SGHTS and CDR2 YDEGEE. V lost 2 bases and J lost 7; bases outside the gene matches: 6. The CDR3 DNA follows: TGTGCCAGCAGCTTCCGGGACAGGGGGCGAATTGGCTACACCTTC. This gives the protein CASSFRDRGRIGYTF.

The chain is built from TRBV9 and TRBJ2-1; 8 nucleotides agree with TRBD1. Germline CDR1 and CDR2: SGDLS and YYNGEE. V lost 3 bases to trimming and J lost 0 bases; unmatched junction nucleotides: 8. This CDR3 has 17 residues. This chain's CDR3 is CASSENNRGFSYNEQFF. CDR3 sequence (DNA): TGTGCCAGCAGCGAGAATAACAGGGGGTTCTCCTACAATGAGCAGTTCTTC.

The rearrangement joins TRBV7-8 to TRBJ1-1; D is perhaps TRBD1 (6 bases). There are 14 residues in the CDR3. Between the trimmed V and J ends, which lost 5 bases and 5 bases, there was a span of 15 bases. Germline values: CDR1 SGHVS, CDR2 FQNEAQ. The CDR3 region has the DNA TGTGCCAGCAGCCACTTCGCGGGGGCAACTGAAGCTTTCTTT. Amino acids: CASSHFAGATEAFF.

This clone was counted only a few times. The genes are TRBV5-5 and TRBJ2-7, with 8 positions matching TRBD1. CDR3 size: 16 residues. CDR1 and CDR2 (germline): SGHKS, YYEKEE (reference sequence). Trimming took 2 bases from V and 1 from J; bases not matched to a gene: 8. This chain's CDR3 is CASSFHVDRVSYEQYF. CDR3 sequence (DNA): TGTGCCAGCAGCTTCCATGTGGACAGGGTATCCTACGAGCAGTACTTC.

The gene calls are TRBV3-1 (or the pseudogene TRBV3-2) and TRBJ1-2; 7 nucleotides match TRBD1. The V gene's germline CDR1 is LGHDT and CDR2 YNNKEL (reference sequence). V lost 4 bases, J lost 4 bases, and 3 bases stayed unmatched. The CDR3 is 13 amino acids. This chain's CDR3 is CASSPDRAYGYTF. Written as DNA, the CDR3 is TGTGCCAGCAGCCCAGACAGGGCCTATGGCTACACCTTC.

V is TRBV5-4 and J is TRBJ2-7; the match to TRBD1 covers 12 bases. With V trimmed by 3 bases and J by 3 bases, 1 base remained unmatched. This CDR3 is 14 amino acids long. Germline CDR1 SGHNT, CDR2 YYREEE (reference sequence). The DNA of the CDR3 is TGTGCCAGCAGCTGGGACAGGGGGCTCTACGAGCAGTACTTC. It codes for CASSWDRGLYEQYF.